This T cell receptor beta chain emerged from a study of shared clonotypes between healthy human individuals. Across the whole study: CD4 naive cells filled three plates per donor, CD4 memory three, CD8 naive two and CD8 memory one.

The CDR3 is 16 amino acids. V lost 5 bases and J lost 2; bases outside the gene matches: 10. The V gene's germline CDR1 is MNHEY and CDR2 SMNVEV (reference sequence). Across several immunoSEQ plates, the genomic DNA of each subset was split evenly. Sequencing used immunoSEQ multiplex PCR; TCRdb keeps in-frame clones, though not all of them. This table holds approximately 1.1 million clones, around three quarters found once. The rearrangement uses TRBV27 and TRBJ1-2; 8 bases align to TRBD1. The receptor was derived from a young man in good health. Some clones in this sample may be carry-over from other donors' samples. Sequencing input: memory CD4+ T cells from PBMCs. This sample's subset: CD45RA-negative fraction. The DNA of the CDR3 is TGTGCCAGCAGTCCGGGACAGGATCCTCAAAACTATGGCTACACCTTC. Its protein product is CASSPGQDPQNYGYTF.